The rows below give T cell receptor beta chains drawn from one sample of a study of blood T cell repertoires in COVID-19. Libraries were prepared by immunoSEQ multiplex PCR; TCRdb keeps only in-frame clonotypes and omits some of them. The table shows 180,000 or so clones, with about 88% occurring only once. The sample consisted of peripheral blood. These TCRs come from a man younger than 30 with acute or convalescent COVID-19. Both conserved end residues are part of each CDR3. D genes are given only for firm matches. Part of the rows lack a size; the others show once, few, many or a class for expanded clones.

>.|.|TRBV25-1|TRBJ1-6
CASSIDSVNSPLHF
TGTGCCAGCAGTATCGACAGCGTAAATTCACCCCTCCACTTT
>.|.|TRBV18|TRBJ1-2
CASSLVQNDGYTF
TGTGCCAGCTCACTCGTACAGAACGATGGCTACACCTTC
>once|.|TRBV7-3|TRBJ2-1
CASSLKAGIGEQFF
TGTGCCAGCAGCTTAAAAGCAGGGATTGGTGAGCAGTTCTTC
>.|.|TRBV7-8|TRBJ2-1
CASSLNNEQFF
TGTGCCAGCAGCCTTAACAATGAGCAGTTCTTC
>.|.|TRBV27|TRBJ2-1
CASSLSYGYNEQFF
TGTGCCAGCAGTTTATCGTACGGGTACAATGAGCAGTTCTTC
>.|TRBD1|TRBV7-3|TRBJ2-1
CASSSGQGVWGEQFF
TGTGCCAGCAGCTCGGGACAGGGGGTATGGGGCGAGCAGTTCTTC
>.|.|TRBV12-3/TRBV12-4|TRBJ2-7
CASSLRGEQYF
TGTGCCAGCAGTTTAAGGGGGGAGCAGTACTTC
>.|.|TRBV30|TRBJ1-5
CAWSVQGIGPQHF
TGTGCCTGGAGTGTACAGGGCATAGGCCCCCAGCATTTT
>.|.|TRBV30|TRBJ1-6
CAWSVDSNSPLHF
TGTGCCTGGAGTGTCGACAGTAATTCACCCCTCCACTTT
>.|.|TRBV5-4|TRBJ1-1
CASRGVRGTEAFF
TGTGCCAGCAGAGGGGTCCGTGGAACTGAAGCTTTCTTT
>few|TRBD1|TRBV9|TRBJ1-1
CASSPRQGADTEAFF
TGTGCCAGCAGCCCAAGGCAGGGGGCGGATACTGAAGCTTTCTTT
>.|TRBD1|TRBV29-1|TRBJ2-1
CSVLRTGGNEQFF
TGCAGCGTCCTTAGGACAGGGGGCAATGAGCAGTTCTTC
>.|TRBD1|TRBV18|TRBJ2-5
CASSPGTGAQETQYF
TGTGCCAGCTCACCAGGGACAGGGGCCCAAGAGACCCAGTACTTC
>.|TRBD1|TRBV9|TRBJ1-5
CASSVGGGANQPQHF
TGTGCCAGCAGCGTAGGAGGGGGCGCGAATCAGCCCCAGCATTTT
>.|.|TRBV30|TRBJ1-1
CACLAGDAFF
TGTGCCTGTCTAGCAGGGGACGCTTTCTTT
>.|.|TRBV27|TRBJ1-1
CASSLDSLNTEAFF
TGTGCCAGCAGTTTAGACAGCTTGAACACTGAAGCTTTCTTT
>once|.|TRBV6-5|TRBJ1-2
CASRREVGGYTF
TGTGCCAGCCGACGAGAGGTGGGTGGCTACACCTTC
>.|.|TRBV6-6|TRBJ2-7
CASTLRGTAYEQYF
TGTGCCAGCACCCTACGAGGGACTGCCTACGAGCAGTACTTC
>.|.|TRBV3-1/TRBV3-2|TRBJ2-3
CASNLGWGGGTDTQYF
TGTGCCAGCAACCTCGGTTGGGGGGGCGGGACAGATACGCAGTATTTT
>.|.|TRBV5-8|TRBJ2-7
CASSLARWRTHSYEQYF
TGTGCCAGCAGCTTGGCCCGATGGAGGACGCACTCCTACGAGCAGTACTTC
>.|.|TRBV27|TRBJ2-5
CASTLEYQETQYF
TGTGCCAGCACACTAGAGTACCAAGAGACCCAGTACTTC
>once|.|TRBV30|TRBJ1-1
CAWSVGALTSSAEAFF
TGTGCCTGGAGTGTAGGGGCCCTGACAAGTTCCGCTGAAGCTTTCTTT
>.|.|TRBV29-1|TRBJ2-4
CSVVRGGAKNIQYF
TGCAGCGTTGTTAGGGGTGGCGCCAAAAACATTCAGTACTTC
>.|TRBD1|TRBV30|TRBJ1-4
CAWSEAGGHRKLFF
TGTGCCTGGAGTGAGGCAGGGGGCCATAGAAAACTGTTTTTT
>.|.|TRBV28|TRBJ2-5
CASSFRGAQETQYF
TGTGCCAGCAGCTTCAGGGGGGCCCAAGAGACCCAGTACTTC
>.|.|TRBV20-1|TRBJ2-1
CSATGSDEQFF
TGCAGTGCAACAGGTTCGGATGAGCAGTTCTTC
>.|.|TRBV23-1|TRBJ1-5
CASSPLKLNVNQPQHF
TGCGCCAGCAGCCCCCTGAAGCTAAATGTCAATCAGCCCCAGCATTTT
>.|.|TRBV5-1|TRBJ1-5
CASSLGQGNNQPQHF
TGCGCCAGCAGCTTGGGGCAGGGCAACAATCAGCCCCAGCATTTT
>few|TRBD2|TRBV6-4|TRBJ2-3
CASSAIAGESTDTQYF
TGTGCCAGCAGTGCCATAGCGGGGGAGAGCACAGATACGCAGTATTTT
>once|TRBD1|TRBV3-1/TRBV3-2|TRBJ2-1
CASSQEPTGGRYNEQFF
TGTGCCAGCAGCCAAGAGCCGACAGGGGGCCGTTACAATGAGCAGTTCTTC
>.|TRBD1|TRBV15|TRBJ2-1
CATSRVPQGDHNEQFF
TGTGCCACCAGCAGAGTTCCGCAGGGGGACCACAATGAGCAGTTCTTC
>few|.|TRBV27|TRBJ2-7
CASSFSRVDEQYF
TGTGCCAGCAGTTTCAGCAGGGTTGATGAGCAGTACTTC
>.|.|TRBV21-1|TRBJ2-7
CASSKAEGRAYEQYF
TGTGCCAGCAGCAAAGCCGAAGGCAGGGCCTACGAGCAGTACTTC
>.|TRBD1|TRBV7-9|TRBJ2-3
CASSSGTGASTTDTQYF
TGTGCCAGCAGCTCCGGGACAGGGGCTTCAACCACAGATACGCAGTATTTT
>.|TRBD1|TRBV6-1|TRBJ1-2
CASSEAWTGSYGYTF
TGTGCCAGCAGTGAAGCTTGGACAGGGAGCTATGGCTACACCTTC
>.|.|TRBV7-8|TRBJ1-6
CASSRLRGANSPLHF
TGTGCCAGCAGCCGATTGCGGGGGGCGAATTCACCCCTCCACTTT
>.|TRBD1|TRBV18|TRBJ1-6
CASSPPTGWINSPLHF
TGTGCCAGCTCACCACCGACAGGGTGGATAAATTCACCCCTCCACTTT
>few|.|TRBV4-2|TRBJ2-1
CASSQDTSGLRNNEQFF
TGTGCCAGCAGCCAGGACACGTCGGGACTGCGAAACAATGAGCAGTTCTTC
>.|.|TRBV30|TRBJ1-1
CAWSVRRYTEAFF
TGTGCCTGGAGTGTACGTCGGTACACTGAAGCTTTCTTT
>.|.|TRBV9|TRBJ2-5
CASSVTGGEETQYF
TGTGCCAGCAGCGTAACAGGGGGGGAAGAGACCCAGTACTTC
>.|TRBD1|TRBV7-9|TRBJ1-6
CASSLVTGGGSPLHF
TGTGCCAGCAGCTTAGTGACAGGGGGTGGCTCACCCCTCCACTTT
>.|.|TRBV12-3/TRBV12-4|TRBJ1-4
CASSLREKLFF
TGTGCCAGCAGTTTGCGTGAAAAACTGTTTTTT
>.|.|TRBV28|TRBJ1-4
CASSSSSLGNEKLFF
TGTGCCAGCAGTTCTAGTTCCCTCGGGAATGAAAAACTGTTTTTT
>.|.|TRBV6-5|TRBJ1-5
CASSYSGRGQPQHF
TGTGCCAGCAGTTACTCAGGGAGGGGGCAGCCCCAGCATTTT
>.|TRBD2|TRBV27|TRBJ2-1
CASSSGGLNEQFF
TGTGCCAGCAGTAGCGGGGGGCTGAATGAGCAGTTCTTC
>.|TRBD2|TRBV9|TRBJ2-7
CASSVLSGGYEQYF
TGTGCCAGCAGCGTGCTTAGCGGGGGCTACGAGCAGTACTTC
>.|.|TRBV3-1/TRBV3-2|TRBJ2-1
CASSRFQGEQFF
TGTGCCAGCAGCCGTTTTCAGGGTGAGCAGTTCTTC
>.|TRBD1|TRBV6-5|TRBJ1-4
CASSYSGTGDEKLFF
TGTGCCAGCAGTTACTCGGGGACAGGGGACGAAAAACTGTTTTTT
>once|TRBD2|TRBV9|TRBJ2-5
CASSAQASGGGETQYF
TGTGCCAGCAGCGCGCAAGCTAGCGGGGGTGGTGAGACCCAGTACTTC
>.|TRBD1|TRBV7-2|TRBJ2-2
CASSFRTGTNTGELFF
TGTGCCAGCAGCTTTCGGACAGGGACGAACACCGGGGAGCTGTTTTTT
>.|TRBD1|TRBV4-1|TRBJ1-5
CASSSLEAGGWQPQHF
TGCGCCAGCAGCTCCCTGGAGGCAGGGGGATGGCAGCCCCAGCATTTT
>.|TRBD1|TRBV19|TRBJ1-2
CASSRTRDRSFGGYTF
TGTGCCAGTAGTCGGACACGGGACAGATCTTTTGGAGGCTACACCTTC
>.|TRBD1|TRBV29-1|TRBJ2-1
CSVSPGQGANEQFF
TGCAGCGTTTCCCCGGGACAGGGGGCGAATGAGCAGTTCTTC
>.|.|TRBV7-3|TRBJ2-5
CASSPRGWSQETQYF
TGTGCCAGCAGCCCAAGAGGGTGGAGCCAAGAGACCCAGTACTTC
>.|.|TRBV9|TRBJ1-6
CASSVDGTPGRGVNSPLHF
TGTGCCAGCAGCGTAGACGGGACTCCCGGGAGGGGCGTCAATTCACCCCTCCACTTT
>.|TRBD1|TRBV24-1|TRBJ1-4
CATSDPRGTGTNEKLFF
TGTGCCACCAGTGATCCCCGCGGGACAGGCACTAATGAAAAACTGTTTTTT
>.|TRBD1|TRBV9|TRBJ1-4
CASSFRTGVANEKLFF
TGTGCCAGCAGCTTCCGGACAGGGGTTGCTAATGAAAAACTGTTTTTT
>.|.|TRBV6-5|TRBJ2-1
CASSYSRRGAYNEQFF
TGTGCCAGCAGTTACTCAAGGCGGGGAGCTTACAATGAGCAGTTCTTC
>.|TRBD1|TRBV27|TRBJ1-2
CASSAGQGADYGYTF
TGTGCCAGCAGTGCGGGACAGGGGGCGGACTATGGCTACACCTTC
>once|.|TRBV14|TRBJ2-1
CASSQLDRYNEQFF
TGTGCCAGCAGCCAACTGGACAGATACAATGAGCAGTTCTTC